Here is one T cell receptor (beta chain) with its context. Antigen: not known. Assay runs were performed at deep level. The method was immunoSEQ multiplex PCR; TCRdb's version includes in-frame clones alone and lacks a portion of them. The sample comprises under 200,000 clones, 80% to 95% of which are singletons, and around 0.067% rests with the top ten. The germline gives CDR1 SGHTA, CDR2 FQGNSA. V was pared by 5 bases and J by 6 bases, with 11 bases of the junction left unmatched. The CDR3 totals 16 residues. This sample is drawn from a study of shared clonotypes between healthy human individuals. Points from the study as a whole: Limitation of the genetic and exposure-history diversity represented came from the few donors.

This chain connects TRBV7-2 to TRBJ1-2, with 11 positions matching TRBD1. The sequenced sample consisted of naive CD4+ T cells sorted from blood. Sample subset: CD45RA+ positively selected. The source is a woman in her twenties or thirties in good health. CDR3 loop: CASSASGTGGFDGYTF. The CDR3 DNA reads TGTGCCAGCAGCGCATCCGGGACAGGGGGATTCGATGGCTACACCTTC.